This paragraph covers one T cell receptor (beta chain) sequence. Through a sample-barcoded 5' primer and a J-beta primer mix, a second PCR was run for roughly 7 to 12 cycles. MiXCR was run by TCRdb on the 5' RACE reads, yielding one entry per CDR3 protein. The sample contains 1.5 million to 2 million distinct CDR3 sequences, roughly 30% of which appear only once. The V gene lost 1 base and the J gene lost 11 bases, with 20 bases spanning the gap. The CDR3 is made up of 15 amino acids. Germline V CDR1 and CDR2: SGHTA, FQGNSA. Isolation of PBMCs gave at least 6.5 million cells per sample. The data are from a study of blood T cells in healthy people across ages.

The clonotype comes from a woman aged 25 to 39 in good health. The chain links TRBV7-2 to TRBJ2-5, with D unresolved. Sample: blood. In nucleotides, the CDR3 is TGTGCCAGCAGCTTAGGAGCGACGACCTACAATGAGCAGTACTTC. Protein sequence: CASSLGATTYNEQYF.